Included here is one TCR beta chain sequence, with context. The antigen this receptor binds is unknown. No base quality information exists; no much larger clone differs at one position. From a lookup of the germline V gene, CDR1 and CDR2 are SGHVS and FQNEAQ. The CDR3 holds 15 amino acids from the cysteine to the phenylalanine. CDR3 DNA is the only sequence kept; it has 45 bases, read in frame from the first base. A distance of 15 bases separates the germline ends of V and J, which lose 5 bases and 3 bases respectively. This record belongs to a study of T cell repertoires in cytomegalovirus infection (dated 2019 in TCRdb). For the study in its entirety: Donor HLA type was relevant to the analysis, as public TCR beta signatures indicated carriage of CMV infection together with the matching HLA type.

The research as a whole found: The ex vivo response was dominated by HLA-C-restricted CMV-specific TCR beta clonotypes, which also provided the single most frequent clonotype in two of eight donors. In both this cohort and an independent cohort of more than 350 donors, the cumulative frequency of public TCR beta family members distinguished carriers of CMV infection plus the relevant HLA type.

The instrument was an Illumina HiSeq 1500. TCRdb cleaned the public reads at Q25 with fastp, built clones with MiXCR and kept in-frame beta chains. Entries that share a CDR3 protein sequence are merged under the most common genes and DNA. Here the sample has under 300,000 distinct CDR3 sequences; over 15% occur a single time. The top ten clones comprise about half of the sample. Rearrangement joined TRBV7-8 to TRBJ2-3; the D gene is tentatively TRBD1 or TRBD2, each matching 6 bases. The sequenced sample was CD8+ T cells from PBMCs. The sequence was obtained from a human donor in good health (CMV status not recorded). Some clones in this sample may be carry-over from other donors' samples. The nucleotide sequence is given as TGTGCCAGCAGCCTAGTGGGGGGCCAAACAGATACGCAGTATTTT. It is translated as CASSLVGGQTDTQYF.